What follows are 30 T cell receptor beta chains derived from one specimen sequenced in a study of T-cell reconstitution after alpha-beta-depleted transplantation in children. Unique molecular identifiers were incorporated during preparation of the TCRbeta library. TCRdb reprocessed the PCR reads with MiXCR, giving one entry per CDR3 protein. Of hundreds of thousands of distinct CDR3 sequences in the sample, roughly 18% are singletons; the top ten hold roughly 3.3%. This material consisted of PBMCs from the stem cell graft donor, taken from the stem cell graft. These TCRs come from a human donor who donated a stem cell graft to a child with acute lymphoblastic leukemia.

The chain carries TRBV12-3 or TRBV12-4 and TRBJ2-7; D not resolved. CDR3 size: 11 residues. The germline V and J ends were trimmed by 6 bases and 5 bases, with 8 bases remaining between them. The CDR3 nucleotides read TGTGCCAGCAGATTGATCGACGAGCAGTACTTC. The encoded protein is CASRLIDEQYF.

This clonotype was detected a few times. V and J are TRBV20-1 and TRBJ2-1; D is possibly TRBD2 (6 bases). Germline V gene data show CDR1 as DFQATT and CDR2 as SNEGSKA (reference sequence). The CDR3 covers 13 residues. The germline V and J ends were trimmed by 3 bases and 7 bases, with 13 bases remaining between them. CDR3 in amino acids: CSARDPGENEQFF. DNA of the CDR3: TGCAGTGCTAGGGACCCGGGGGAAAATGAGCAGTTCTTC.

This clonotype was detected only a few times. The chain recombines TRBV5-1 with TRBJ2-1, with 10 positions matching TRBD1. V dropped 4 bases and J dropped 1; count of bases not matched to a gene: 5. In germline, CDR1 is SGHRS, CDR2 YFSETQ. This CDR3 region has 16 residues. The CDR3 here is CASSTSGQGSYNEQFF. The CDR3 DNA follows: TGCGCCAGCAGCACCTCGGGACAGGGGTCCTACAATGAGCAGTTCTTC. Full variable domain (remainder filled in from reference TRBV5-1 and TRBJ2-1): KAGVTQTPRYLIKTRGQQVTLSCSPISGHRSVSWYQQTPGQGLQFLFEYFSETQRNKGNFPGRFSGRQFSNSRSEMNVSTLELGDSALYLCASSTSGQGSYNEQFFGPGTRLTVL.

The rearrangement uses TRBV4-1 and TRBJ2-2, with D unresolved. V lost 5 bases to trimming and J lost 4 bases, with 14 bases between them. The germline gives CDR1 MGHRA, CDR2 YSYEKL. This CDR3 contains 15 residues. CDR3 loop: CASSYNWRTTGELFF. In nucleotides, the CDR3 is TGCGCCAGCAGCTACAACTGGCGAACCACCGGGGAGCTGTTTTTT.

This chain uses TRBV19 with TRBJ1-5; maybe TRBD1 (5 bases). This CDR3 contains 14 residues. Trimming left V 6 bases short and J 1 base short, with 10 bases between. Germline-derived CDR1 and CDR2 are LNHDA and SQIVND (reference sequence). DNA for the CDR3: TGTGCCAGTAGCTCGGGGCCGAGCAATCAGCCCCAGCATTTT. Its translation is CASSSGPSNQPQHF.

This clonotype turned up a few times. This rearrangement joins TRBV27 to TRBJ2-7; D is possibly TRBD1 or TRBD2 (5 bases each). This CDR3 has 14 residues. The V gene's germline CDR1 is MNHEY and CDR2 SMNVEV (reference sequence). V lost 3 bases to trimming and J lost 5 bases, with 14 bases between them. The CDR3 sequence: CASSFGATADEQYF. CDR3 nucleotides: TGTGCCAGCAGTTTCGGGGCTACAGCGGACGAGCAGTACTTC.

This clonotype was counted a few times. The gene calls are TRBV7-8 and TRBJ1-2; D gene ambiguous. CDR3 length: 12 residues. The ends were cut back, 0 bases at V and 8 bases at J, with 7 bases in the middle. Germline CDR1 reads SGHVS; CDR2 reads FQNEAQ. The CDR3 nucleotides are TGTGCCAGCAGCTTAGCCCCGGGGGGCTACACCTTC. This gives the protein CASSLAPGGYTF.

This clonotype was detected a few times. The J gene is TRBJ2-7, the V gene TRBV20-1; TRBD2 aligns across 14 bases. Per the germline V gene, CDR1 is DFQATT and CDR2 is SNEGSKA (reference sequence). The V gene end was trimmed by 0 bases and the J gene end by 2 bases; junction bases not matched to a gene: 9. The CDR3 is made up of 18 amino acids. The CDR3 loop is CSARDRLGLAGGPYEQYF. Written as DNA, the CDR3 is TGCAGTGCTAGAGATCGTTTAGGACTAGCGGGAGGTCCCTACGAGCAGTACTTC.

The V gene is TRBV25-1, the J gene TRBJ2-6; no clear D gene. The length of the CDR3 is 14 residues. Germline V gives CDR1 MGHDK, CDR2 SYGVNS. V dropped 3 bases and J dropped 1 base, with 4 bases sitting between them. CDR3 amino acids: CASSDRSGANVLTF. The CDR3 DNA reads TGTGCCAGCAGTGACCGTTCTGGGGCCAACGTCCTGACTTTC.

In this sample, this clonotype turned up a few times. The rearrangement joins TRBV18 to TRBJ2-7, with 8 bases lining up with TRBD1. Germline V gene sequence: CDR1 KGHSH, CDR2 LQKENI. This CDR3 spans 17 amino acids. Unmatched junction bases numbered 10, after V lost 3 bases and J lost 0 bases. CDR3 region: CASSPLSKTGDSYEQYF. As DNA, the CDR3 is TGTGCCAGCTCACCTCTGAGTAAGACAGGGGACTCCTACGAGCAGTACTTC.

This clonotype was detected a few times. The chain combines TRBV6-1 with TRBJ2-5, with D possibly TRBD1 on 6 matching bases. CDR3 length: 14 residues. Germline CDR1 MNHNS, CDR2 SASEGT. Trimming removed 5 bases at V and 1 base at J, with 11 bases between. CDR3 DNA: TGTGCCAGCAGTCTCGGGACACTCCAAGAGACCCAGTACTTC. Translated, it gives CASSLGTLQETQYF.

J is TRBJ2-7 and V is TRBV25-1; D is tentatively TRBD1 or TRBD2 (5 bases each). Trimming took 6 bases from V and 4 from J, leaving 13 bases between them. Per germline, CDR1 MGHDK and CDR2 SYGVNS. The CDR3 sequence is 13 residues long. In DNA, the CDR3 is TGTGCCAGCAGGGGGGAGCCGGGGTACGAGCAGTACTTC. Translated, it gives CASRGEPGYEQYF.

This clonotype has a count of ten or more. Possible read error: a much larger clone is one base away. The chain recombines TRBV12-3 or TRBV12-4 with TRBJ2-3; no clear D. The CDR3 has 11 amino acids. V shed 6 bases and J shed 2 bases, with 3 bases lying between them. The DNA of the CDR3 is TGTGCCAGCAGCATCACAGATACGCAGTATTTT. Amino acid sequence: CASSITDTQYF.

This clonotype was seen a handful of times. The chain uses TRBV5-1 and TRBJ2-2, with D possibly TRBD2 on 5 matching bases. Germline-derived CDR1 and CDR2 are SGHRS and YFSETQ. V lost 4 bases and J lost 13, with 23 bases in between. This CDR3 is 15 amino acids long. For the CDR3, the DNA is TGCGCCAGCAGCCCGGAGGATGGATGGGCTGAGGGGCTGTTTTTT. Translation gives CASSPEDGWAEGLFF.

This sequence joins TRBV28 and TRBJ2-1; possibly TRBD1 for D (6 bases). Germline V gene lookup returns CDR1 MDHEN and CDR2 SYDVKM. With 3 bases removed from V and 0 bases from J, the gap between germline ends came to 12 bases. The CDR3 is made up of 16 amino acids. The CDR3 DNA follows: TGTGCCAGCAGTTTGGGGGCACCCAGCTCCTACAATGAGCAGTTCTTC. Protein: CASSLGAPSSYNEQFF.

This clonotype was counted only a few times. This chain joins TRBV7-2 and TRBJ2-3; D gene uncertain. CDR1 and CDR2 from the germline V gene are SGHTA and FQGNSA. The germline V and J ends were trimmed by 1 base and 0 bases, with 11 bases remaining between them. This CDR3 contains 16 residues. The CDR3 sequence: CASSLVSVFSTDTQYF. Written as DNA, the CDR3 is TGTGCCAGCAGCTTAGTCAGCGTGTTTAGCACAGATACGCAGTATTTT.

The rearrangement uses TRBV12-3 or TRBV12-4 and TRBJ1-2; D might be TRBD1 (5 bases). CDR3 length: 15 residues. V was trimmed by 7 bases and J by 0 bases, leaving 15 bases between them. CDR3 sequence: CASTSAGVANYGYTF. In DNA form, the CDR3 reads TGTGCCAGCACCTCAGCGGGGGTCGCTAACTATGGCTACACCTTC.

The gene calls are TRBV27 and TRBJ1-2, with 9 bases matching TRBD1. Looked up from germline, CDR1 is MNHEY and CDR2 is SMNVEV (reference sequence). The V segment lost 4 bases and the J segment 8 bases; nucleotides outside the gene matches: 8. The CDR3 contains 14 residues. The CDR3 sequence: CASSSGTGWRGYTF. In DNA, the CDR3 is TGTGCCAGCAGTTCCGGGACAGGGTGGCGCGGCTACACCTTC.

The V call is TRBV27, the J call TRBJ2-1, with D possibly being TRBD1 (6 bases). The CDR3 totals 13 residues. The germline CDR1 and CDR2 sequences are MNHEY and SMNVEV (reference sequence). The V end was cut by 6 bases, the J end by 8 bases, with 14 bases between. CDR3 residues: CASSFTGYHEQFF. CDR3 bases: TGTGCCAGCAGCTTCACAGGGTACCATGAGCAGTTCTTC.

The sample holds a few counts of this clonotype. The chain employs TRBV6-2 or TRBV6-3 and TRBJ2-1; 8 bases agree with TRBD2. Losses at the gene ends were 5 bases for V and 3 bases for J; bases not matched to a gene: 6. The length of the CDR3 is 15 residues. The V gene's germline CDR1 is MNHEY and CDR2 SVGEGT. CDR3 coding DNA: TGTGCCAGCAGTCCGACTAGCGCTGTCTACAATGAGCAGTTCTTC. Its translation: CASSPTSAVYNEQFF.

This clonotype showed up just a few times. The V call is TRBV12-3 or TRBV12-4, the J call TRBJ2-5; 7 nucleotides match TRBD2. This CDR3 is built from 17 residues. The ends lost 5 bases at V and 1 base at J; junction bases unmatched: 13. The CDR3 nucleotides are TGTGCCAGCAGTGCCCGAAACGGGGCGGGAGTCCAAGAGACCCAGTACTTC. Its translation is CASSARNGAGVQETQYF.

The chain joins TRBV9 to TRBJ2-5; D not resolved. V was shortened by 6 bases and J by 5 bases, with 11 bases between the two germline ends. Germline CDR1 reads SGDLS; CDR2 reads YYNGEE. The CDR3 contains 12 residues. CDR3 region: CASNHPEETQYF. In DNA form, the CDR3 reads TGTGCCAGCAACCACCCTGAGGAGACCCAGTACTTC.

This clonotype appeared a few times. This chain joins TRBV6-2 or TRBV6-3 and TRBJ1-5; D is unclear. V dropped 11 bases and J dropped 4 bases, with 21 bases sitting between them. The CDR3 spans 15 residues. Germline V gene data show CDR1 as MNHEY and CDR2 as SVGEGT. In nucleotides, the CDR3 is TGTGCCGCTTTACCTACGTGGACGGAGAATCAGCCCCAGCATTTT. Protein product: CAALPTWTENQPQHF.

V and J are TRBV5-1 and TRBJ2-7; 11 nucleotides agree with TRBD2. The CDR3 consists of 15 residues. Germline V gene sequence: CDR1 SGHRS, CDR2 YFSETQ. The V gene end was trimmed by 0 bases and the J gene end by 5 bases; junction bases not matched to a gene: 4. This CDR3 is CASSLVASGRNEQYF. The CDR3 nucleotides read TGCGCCAGCAGCTTGGTGGCTAGCGGGAGGAACGAGCAGTACTTC.

This clonotype has a count of ten or more. This chain links TRBV29-1 with TRBJ2-2, with no clear D. The V gene's germline CDR1 is SQVTM and CDR2 ANQGSEA. This CDR3 has 10 amino acids. Trimming took 5 bases from V and 6 from J, leaving 4 bases between them. CDR3 DNA: TGCAGCGTTCTTGCCGGGGAGCTGTTTTTT. Translated, it gives CSVLAGELFF.

The chain links TRBV15 to TRBJ2-7, with unresolved D. This CDR3 has 12 residues. Germline CDR1 LNHNV, CDR2 YYDKDF (reference sequence). Trimming cost V 4 bases and J 1 base, with 5 bases left between them. The CDR3 DNA follows: TGTGCCACCAGCAACACATCCTACGAGCAGTACTTC. As protein: CATSNTSYEQYF.

This clonotype appeared a few times. This chain joins TRBV4-1 and TRBJ2-1; 13 bases are shared with TRBD2. The CDR3 has 16 amino acids. The germline V gene has CDR1 MGHRA and CDR2 YSYEKL. The J segment lost 8 bases and the V segment lost 4 bases, leaving 8 bases of the junction unmatched. CDR3 region: CASSPIGLAGVDEQFF. CDR3 coding DNA: TGCGCCAGCAGCCCCATCGGACTAGCGGGAGTTGATGAGCAGTTCTTC.

Ten or more counts support this clonotype. This chain links TRBV5-1 with TRBJ2-1; tentatively, D is TRBD2 (6 bases). CDR3 length: 15 amino acids. CDR1 SGHRS and CDR2 YFSETQ come from the germline V gene. Trimming removed 5 bases from V and 9 bases from J, with 21 bases in between. CDR3 amino acids: CASSIEGTLGPEQFF. In DNA form, the CDR3 reads TGCGCCAGCAGTATAGAAGGGACTCTAGGGCCTGAGCAGTTCTTC.

CDR3 DNA sequence: TGTGCCACCAGTGTCTCGACAGGGATCAATCAGCCCCAGCATTTT. Amino acid sequence: CATSVSTGINQPQHF. V is TRBV24-1 and J is TRBJ1-5; TRBD1 matches at 7 bases. CDR3 length: 15 amino acids. The V gene's germline CDR1 is KGHDR and CDR2 SFDVKD. V shed 5 bases, J shed 3 bases, and the junction held 6 bases outside the gene matches.

The V call is TRBV12-3 or TRBV12-4, the J call TRBJ2-7; TRBD1 is a possible D gene (6 bases). V lost 6 bases, J lost 2 bases, and 11 bases lay in between. The CDR3 totals 13 residues. The CDR3 region is CASRGSGAYEQYF. Here the CDR3 DNA reads TGTGCCAGCAGAGGATCAGGGGCCTACGAGCAGTACTTC.